This is a list of T cell receptor beta chains from one sample in a study of monozygotic twins with inflammatory bowel disease. TCRdb re-called the 5' RACE reads and shows each CDR3 protein once, DNA omitted. The sample has some 150,000 distinct CDR3 sequences; the top ten hold 6% to 9.5%. Source material: blood. These receptors were taken from a human donor with ulcerative colitis or Crohn's disease, or a healthy co-twin of an affected twin (not recorded which). Each CDR3 is given with its conserved first and last residue.

v_call	j_call	cdr3_aa
TRBV13	TRBJ1-1	CASSEYRGLNTEAFF
TRBV5-5	TRBJ2-3	CASRPTPQGFADTQYF
TRBV3-1	TRBJ1-1	CASSHGQGGEAFF
TRBV12-3/TRBV12-4	TRBJ2-2	CASSPHYTGELFF
TRBV13	TRBJ2-1	CASSTGLDVNEQFF
TRBV5-1	TRBJ1-1	CASSLTGTPMNTEAFF
TRBV20-1	TRBJ1-5	CSATDRGSDQPQHF
TRBV12-3/TRBV12-4	TRBJ2-7	CASSPRRDEQYF
TRBV5-1	TRBJ2-5	CASRPDGEETQYF
TRBV24-1	TRBJ2-2	CATMRDTGELFF
TRBV5-1	TRBJ1-1	CASSLDRGTEAFF
TRBV27	TRBJ1-5	CATVVSSNQPQHF
TRBV2	TRBJ2-1	CASSDQPSRHNEQFF
TRBV7-2	TRBJ2-7	CASSSGTSHSYEQYF
TRBV19	TRBJ2-7	CASSIGTGGYEQYF
TRBV2	TRBJ2-7	CASRGGHYEQYF
TRBV7-9	TRBJ2-7	CASSSRTGAYEQYF
TRBV2	TRBJ2-3	CASSEQGFSTDTQYF
TRBV27	TRBJ1-1	CASSLNRVHTEAFF
TRBV10-2	TRBJ2-6	CASGVKTSGANVLTF
TRBV3-1	TRBJ2-7	CASGPGQKYEQYF
TRBV10-3	TRBJ2-1	CAISESQRTSSYNEQFF
TRBV7-9	TRBJ2-7	CASSTSTRMGSSYEQYF
TRBV6-5	TRBJ2-1	CASSYDGIGNEQFF
TRBV5-4	TRBJ2-3	CASSFRKGRSTDTQYF
TRBV20-1	TRBJ2-1	CSATLHGSYEQFF
TRBV5-1	TRBJ1-1	CASSLAAGHDTEAFF
TRBV12-3/TRBV12-4	TRBJ1-5	CASSFDRQPQHF
TRBV14	TRBJ1-2	CASSQDLGAGYGYTF
TRBV20-1	TRBJ1-6	CSARGWGRGSSSYNSPLHF
TRBV29-1	TRBJ2-7	CSVSDGDYEQYF
TRBV27	TRBJ1-1	CASSRTRPADTEAFF
TRBV29-1	TRBJ2-1	CSVLGLETYNEQFF